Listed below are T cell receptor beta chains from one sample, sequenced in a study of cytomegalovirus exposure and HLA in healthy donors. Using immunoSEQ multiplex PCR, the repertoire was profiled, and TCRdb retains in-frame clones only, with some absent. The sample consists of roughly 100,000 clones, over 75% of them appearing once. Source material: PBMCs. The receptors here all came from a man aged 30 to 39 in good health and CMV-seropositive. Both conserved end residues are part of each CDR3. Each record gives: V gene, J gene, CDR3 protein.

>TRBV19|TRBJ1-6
CASRPPARVGSPLHF
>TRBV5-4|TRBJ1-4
CASTNSGNEKLFF
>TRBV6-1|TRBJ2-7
CASRSSREYEQYF
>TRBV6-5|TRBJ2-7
CASSYSGGTGAYEQYF
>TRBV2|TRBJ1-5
CASSGTGVNQPQHF
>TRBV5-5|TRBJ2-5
CASSRERTLFETQYF
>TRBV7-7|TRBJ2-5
CASSLSQQETQYF
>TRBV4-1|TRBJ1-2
CASSPHRDPSYGYTF
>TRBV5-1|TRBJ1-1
CASSPRGFEAFF
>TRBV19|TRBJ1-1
CASSTFRGDTEAFF
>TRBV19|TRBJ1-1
CASSPGTGSTEAFF
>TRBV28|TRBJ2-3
CASNLAGGITDTQYF
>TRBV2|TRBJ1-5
CASNEPYQPQHF
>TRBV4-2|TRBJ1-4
CASSPRQDEKLFF
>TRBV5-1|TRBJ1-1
CASSRTGDSLNTEAFF
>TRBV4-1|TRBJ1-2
CASSQGTGYDYGYTF
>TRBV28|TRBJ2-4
CASSLWQGAKNIQYF
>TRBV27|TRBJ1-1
CASSFSKQGGGTEAFF
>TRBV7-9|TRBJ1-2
CASSLAVLEAGYTF
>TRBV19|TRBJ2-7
CASSVTAIHLIQNYEQYF
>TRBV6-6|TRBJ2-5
CASTPGGETQYF
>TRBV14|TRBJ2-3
CASSQAEAGGTDTQYF
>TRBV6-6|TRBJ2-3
CASSQTDTQYF
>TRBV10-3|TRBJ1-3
CAISGSDRGNTIYF
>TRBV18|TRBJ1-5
CASSPINRDNQPQHF
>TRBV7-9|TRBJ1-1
CASSLGTGESIRFF
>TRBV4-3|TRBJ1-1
CASSQGRNRVNTEAFF
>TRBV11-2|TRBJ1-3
CASSFLTENSGNTIYF
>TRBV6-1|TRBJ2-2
CASRTGGTGELFF
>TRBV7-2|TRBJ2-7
CASSLSGQGFYEQYF
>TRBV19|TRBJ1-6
CASRRSSYNSPLHF
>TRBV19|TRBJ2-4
CASSMAGADIQYF
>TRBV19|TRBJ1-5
CASSNTGPQQPQHF
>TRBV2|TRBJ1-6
CARGGGTNNSPLHF
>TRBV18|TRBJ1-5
CASSPAGISNQPQHF
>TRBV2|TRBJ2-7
CASSSPGQATYEQYF
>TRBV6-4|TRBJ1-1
CASSERGNTEAFF